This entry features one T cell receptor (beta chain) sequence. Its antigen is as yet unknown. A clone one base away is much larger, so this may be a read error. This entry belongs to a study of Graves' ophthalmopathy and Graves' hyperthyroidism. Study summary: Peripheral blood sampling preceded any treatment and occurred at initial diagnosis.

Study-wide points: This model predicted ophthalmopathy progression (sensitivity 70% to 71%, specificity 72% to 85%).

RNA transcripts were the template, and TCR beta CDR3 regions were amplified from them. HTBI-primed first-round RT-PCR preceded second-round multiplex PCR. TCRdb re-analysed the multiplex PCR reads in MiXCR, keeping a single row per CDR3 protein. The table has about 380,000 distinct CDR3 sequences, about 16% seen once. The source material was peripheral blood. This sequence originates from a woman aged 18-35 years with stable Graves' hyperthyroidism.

CDR3 region: CASSLKTGAASYEQDF. The CDR3 coding sequence is TGTGCCAGCAGCCTAAAGACAGGGGCGGCCTCCTACGAGCAGGACTTC. The gene calls are TRBV11-2 and TRBJ2-7, with 8 bases matching TRBD1. Germline V lookup: CDR1 SGHAT, CDR2 FQNNGV. The CDR3 is 16 amino acids.